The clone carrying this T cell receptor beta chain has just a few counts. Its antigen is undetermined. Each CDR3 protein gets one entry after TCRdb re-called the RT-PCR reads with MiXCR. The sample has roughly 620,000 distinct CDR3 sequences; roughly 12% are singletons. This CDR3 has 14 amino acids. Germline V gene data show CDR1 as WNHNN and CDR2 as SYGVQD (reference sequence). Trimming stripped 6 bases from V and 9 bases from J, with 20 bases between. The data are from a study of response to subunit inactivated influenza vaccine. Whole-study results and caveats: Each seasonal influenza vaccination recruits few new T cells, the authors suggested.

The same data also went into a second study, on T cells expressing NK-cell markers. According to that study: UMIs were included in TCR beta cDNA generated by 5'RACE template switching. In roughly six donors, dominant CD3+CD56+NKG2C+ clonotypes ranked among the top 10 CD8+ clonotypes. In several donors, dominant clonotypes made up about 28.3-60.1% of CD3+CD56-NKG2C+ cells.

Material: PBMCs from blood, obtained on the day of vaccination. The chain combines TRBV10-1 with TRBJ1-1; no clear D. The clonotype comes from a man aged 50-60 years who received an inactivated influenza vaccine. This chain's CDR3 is CASRGVGLKDQAFF. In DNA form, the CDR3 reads TGCGCCAGCAGAGGCGTTGGACTCAAGGACCAAGCTTTCTTT.